The clone carrying this TCR beta chain was observed a single time. The CDR3 loop spans 17 amino acids. Germline CDR1 and CDR2: SGHNT and YYREEE (reference sequence). V gave up 0 bases and J gave up 1 base; unmatched junction bases: 8. This sample is drawn from a study of blood T cell repertoires in COVID-19. Here immunoSEQ multiplex PCR was the method, and the copy in TCRdb shows in-frame clones only, minus some. The sample has just under 50,000 clones, 65% to 90% seen once. This TCR was sampled from a human donor in a cohort sampled during active COVID-19. The sample comprised peripheral blood. The chain recombines TRBV5-4 with TRBJ2-7; 9 bases fit TRBD1. In DNA form, the CDR3 reads TGTGCCAGCAGCTTGGACCTAGGGGGACAGGGATCCTACGAGCAGTACTTC. Translated, it gives CASSLDLGGQGSYEQYF.